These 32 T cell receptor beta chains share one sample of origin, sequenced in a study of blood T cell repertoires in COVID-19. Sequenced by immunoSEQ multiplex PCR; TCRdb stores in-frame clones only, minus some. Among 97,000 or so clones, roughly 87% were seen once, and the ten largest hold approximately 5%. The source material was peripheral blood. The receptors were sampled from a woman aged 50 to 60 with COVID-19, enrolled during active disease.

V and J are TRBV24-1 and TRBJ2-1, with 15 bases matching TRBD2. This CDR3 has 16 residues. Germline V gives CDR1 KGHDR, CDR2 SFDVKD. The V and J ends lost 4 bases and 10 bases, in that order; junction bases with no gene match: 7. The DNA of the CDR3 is TGTGCCACCAGTGACTGGACTAGCGGGGGGGCTCGGGAGCAGTTCTTC. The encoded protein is CATSDWTSGGAREQFF.

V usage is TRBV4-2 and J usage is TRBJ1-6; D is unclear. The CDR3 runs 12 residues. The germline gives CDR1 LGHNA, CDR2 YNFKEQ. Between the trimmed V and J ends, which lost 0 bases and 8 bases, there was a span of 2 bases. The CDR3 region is CASSQDYSPLHF. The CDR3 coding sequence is TGTGCCAGCAGCCAAGACTATTCACCCCTCCACTTT.

The CDR3 loop reads CAISGPLTSGGSYNEQFF. CDR3 nucleotides: TGTGCCATCAGTGGACCTCTAACTAGCGGGGGGTCCTACAATGAGCAGTTCTTC. The chain employs TRBV10-3 and TRBJ2-1; TRBD2 matches 12 bases. The CDR3 covers 18 residues. The germline gives CDR1 ENHRY, CDR2 SYGVKD. Trimming took 4 bases from V and 1 from J; bases not matched to a gene: 8.

For the CDR3, the DNA is TGTGCCAGCAGCCCTCAAGGGGTGCATGAGCAGTTCTTC. Translated, it gives CASSPQGVHEQFF. V and J are TRBV7-2 and TRBJ2-1; a possible D gene is TRBD1 (5 bases). The CDR3 sequence is 13 residues long. The germline V gene has CDR1 SGHTA and CDR2 FQGNSA. V dropped 5 bases and J dropped 8 bases, with 13 bases sitting between them. The full variable domain, completed using reference TRBV7-2 and TRBJ2-1, is GAGVSQSPSNKVTEKGKDVELRCDPISGHTALYWYRQSLGQGLEFLIYFQGNSAPDKSGLPSDRFSAERTGGSVSTLTIQRTQQEDSAVYLCASSPQGVHEQFFGPGTRLTVL.

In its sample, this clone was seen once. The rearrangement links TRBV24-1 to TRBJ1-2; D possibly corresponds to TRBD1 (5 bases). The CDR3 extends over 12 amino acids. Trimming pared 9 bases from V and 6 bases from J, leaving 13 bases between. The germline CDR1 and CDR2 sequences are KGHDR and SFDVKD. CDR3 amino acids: CATSERGDGYTF. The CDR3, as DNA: TGTGCCACCTCAGAACGGGGGGATGGCTACACCTTC.

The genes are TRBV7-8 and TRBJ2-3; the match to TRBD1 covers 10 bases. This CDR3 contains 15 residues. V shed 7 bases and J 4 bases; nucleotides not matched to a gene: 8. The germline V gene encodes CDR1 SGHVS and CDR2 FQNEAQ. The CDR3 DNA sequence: TGTGCCAGCAAGGCGGGACAGGGGTTCTCAGATACGCAGTATTTT. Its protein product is CASKAGQGFSDTQYF. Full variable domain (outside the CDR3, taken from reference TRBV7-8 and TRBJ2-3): GAGVSQSPRYKVAKRGQDVALRCDPISGHVSLFWYQQALGQGPEFLTYFQNEAQLDKSGLPSDRFFAERPEGSVSTLKIQRTQQEDSAVYLCASKAGQGFSDTQYFGPGTRLTVL.

The CDR3 reads CATSDSGGTPGETQYF. CDR3 in DNA: TGTGCCACCAGTGACTCCGGAGGGACTCCAGGGGAGACCCAGTACTTC. The gene calls are TRBV24-1 and TRBJ2-5, with a possible D match to TRBD2 (6 bases). CDR1 is KGHDR, CDR2 SFDVKD, per germline. The CDR3 length is 16 residues. With 4 bases removed from V and 5 bases from J, the gap between germline ends came to 19 bases.

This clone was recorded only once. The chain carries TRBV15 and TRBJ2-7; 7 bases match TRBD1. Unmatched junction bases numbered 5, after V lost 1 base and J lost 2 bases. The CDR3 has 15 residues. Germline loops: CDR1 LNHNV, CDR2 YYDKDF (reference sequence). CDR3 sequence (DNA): TGTGCCACCAGCAGAGCTGGGACAGTTGCCTACGAGCAGTACTTC. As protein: CATSRAGTVAYEQYF.

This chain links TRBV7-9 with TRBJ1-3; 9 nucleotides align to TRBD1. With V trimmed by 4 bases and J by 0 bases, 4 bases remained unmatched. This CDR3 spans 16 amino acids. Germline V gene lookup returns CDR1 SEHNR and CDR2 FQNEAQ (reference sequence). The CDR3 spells CASSYGQGSSGNTIYF. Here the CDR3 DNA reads TGTGCCAGCAGCTACGGACAGGGGAGCTCTGGAAACACCATATATTTT.

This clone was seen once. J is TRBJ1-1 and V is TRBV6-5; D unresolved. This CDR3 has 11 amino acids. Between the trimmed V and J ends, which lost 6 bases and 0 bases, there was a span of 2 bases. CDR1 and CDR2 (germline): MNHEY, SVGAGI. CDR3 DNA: TGTGCCAGCAGCATGAACACTGAAGCTTTCTTT. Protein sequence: CASSMNTEAFF.

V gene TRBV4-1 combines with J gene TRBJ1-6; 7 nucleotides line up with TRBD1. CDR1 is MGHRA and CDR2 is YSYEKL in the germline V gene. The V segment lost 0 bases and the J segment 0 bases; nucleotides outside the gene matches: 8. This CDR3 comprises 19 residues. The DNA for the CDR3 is TGCGCCAGCAGCCAAGAGGGACAGTCCAAAAGCTCCTATAATTCACCCCTCCACTTT. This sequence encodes CASSQEGQSKSSYNSPLHF.

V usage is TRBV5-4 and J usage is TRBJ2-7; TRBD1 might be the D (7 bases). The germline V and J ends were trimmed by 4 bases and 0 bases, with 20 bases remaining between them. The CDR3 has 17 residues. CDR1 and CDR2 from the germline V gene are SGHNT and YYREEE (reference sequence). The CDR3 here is CASSIGGQLLSSYEQYF. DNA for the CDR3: TGTGCCAGCAGCATCGGGGGACAGCTCCTGAGCTCCTACGAGCAGTACTTC.

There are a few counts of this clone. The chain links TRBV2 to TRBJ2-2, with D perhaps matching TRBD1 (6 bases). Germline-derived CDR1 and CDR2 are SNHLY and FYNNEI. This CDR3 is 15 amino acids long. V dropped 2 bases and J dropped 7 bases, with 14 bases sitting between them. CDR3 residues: CASSERQDSFGELFF. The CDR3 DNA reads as TGTGCCAGCAGTGAACGACAGGATTCTTTCGGGGAGCTGTTTTTT.

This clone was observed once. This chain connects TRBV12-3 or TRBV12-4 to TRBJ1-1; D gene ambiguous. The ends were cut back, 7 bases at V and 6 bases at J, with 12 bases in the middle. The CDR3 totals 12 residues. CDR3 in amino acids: CASTRPGSEAFF. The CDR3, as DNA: TGTGCCAGCACCCGTCCGGGATCTGAAGCTTTCTTT.

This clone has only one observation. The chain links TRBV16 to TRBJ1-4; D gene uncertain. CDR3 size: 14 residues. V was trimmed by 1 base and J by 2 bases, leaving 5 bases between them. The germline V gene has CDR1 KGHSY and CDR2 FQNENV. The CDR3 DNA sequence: TGTGCCAGCAGCCAATTTGCGACTAATGAAAAACTGTTTTTT. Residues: CASSQFATNEKLFF.

The CDR3 sequence: CAISSGLAGETQYF. The CDR3 coding sequence is TGTGCCATCAGTTCCGGACTAGCGGGTGAGACCCAGTACTTC. The chain carries TRBV10-3 and TRBJ2-5; 11 bases match TRBD2. With 5 bases clipped from V and 5 bases from J, the junction kept 4 bases outside the gene matches. The CDR3 extends over 14 amino acids. Germline CDR1 ENHRY, CDR2 SYGVKD.

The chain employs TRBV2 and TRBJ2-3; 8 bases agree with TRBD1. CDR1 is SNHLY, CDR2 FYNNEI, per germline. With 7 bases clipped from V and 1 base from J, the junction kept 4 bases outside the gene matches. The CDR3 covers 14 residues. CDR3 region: CASTGTGGTDTQYF. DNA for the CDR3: TGTGCCAGCACGGGGACAGGCGGCACAGATACGCAGTATTTT.

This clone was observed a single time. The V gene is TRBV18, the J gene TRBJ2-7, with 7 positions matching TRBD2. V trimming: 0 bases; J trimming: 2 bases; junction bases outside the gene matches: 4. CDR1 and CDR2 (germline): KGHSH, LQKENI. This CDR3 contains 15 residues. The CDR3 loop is CASSPPGRGTYEQYF. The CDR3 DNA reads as TGTGCCAGCTCACCACCGGGGAGGGGTACCTACGAGCAGTACTTC.

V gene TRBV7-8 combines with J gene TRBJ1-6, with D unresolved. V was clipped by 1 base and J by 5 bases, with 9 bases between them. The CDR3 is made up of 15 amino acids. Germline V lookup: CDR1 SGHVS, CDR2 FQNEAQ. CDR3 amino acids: CASSLVFPDNSPLHF. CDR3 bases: TGTGCCAGCAGCTTAGTATTTCCAGATAATTCACCCCTCCACTTT.

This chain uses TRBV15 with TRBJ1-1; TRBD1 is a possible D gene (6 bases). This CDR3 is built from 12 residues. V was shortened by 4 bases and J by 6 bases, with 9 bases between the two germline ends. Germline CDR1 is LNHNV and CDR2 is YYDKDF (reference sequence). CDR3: CATSMQGPEAFF. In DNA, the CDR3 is TGTGCCACCAGCATGCAGGGGCCTGAAGCTTTCTTT.

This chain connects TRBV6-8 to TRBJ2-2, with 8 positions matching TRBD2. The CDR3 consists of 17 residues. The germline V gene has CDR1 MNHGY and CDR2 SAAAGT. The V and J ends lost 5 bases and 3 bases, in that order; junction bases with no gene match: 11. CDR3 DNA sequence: TGTGCCAGCAGTCCCCCGGGACTAGGCCCTCACACCGGGGAGCTGTTTTTT. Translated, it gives CASSPPGLGPHTGELFF.

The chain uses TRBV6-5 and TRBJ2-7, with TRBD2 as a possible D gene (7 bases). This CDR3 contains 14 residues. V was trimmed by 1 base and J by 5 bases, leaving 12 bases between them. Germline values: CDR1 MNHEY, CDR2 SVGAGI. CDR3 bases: TGTGCCAGCAGTTACTTGGGGGGGCTTGACGAGCAGTACTTC. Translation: CASSYLGGLDEQYF.

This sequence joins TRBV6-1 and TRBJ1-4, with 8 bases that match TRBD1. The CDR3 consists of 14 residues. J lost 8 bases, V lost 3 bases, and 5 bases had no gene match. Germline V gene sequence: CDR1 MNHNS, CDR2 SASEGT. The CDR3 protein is CASSDRDRQEKLFF. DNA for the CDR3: TGTGCCAGCAGTGACCGGGACAGGCAGGAAAAACTGTTTTTT.

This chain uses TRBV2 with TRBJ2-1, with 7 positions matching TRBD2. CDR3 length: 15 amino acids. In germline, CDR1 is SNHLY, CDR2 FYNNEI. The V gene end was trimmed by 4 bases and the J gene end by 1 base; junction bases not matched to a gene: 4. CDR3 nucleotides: TGTGCCAGCAGTGGCGGGGGACCGTCCTACAATGAGCAGTTCTTC. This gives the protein CASSGGGPSYNEQFF. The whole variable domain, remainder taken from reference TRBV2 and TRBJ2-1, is EPEVTQTPSHQVTQMGQEVILRCVPISNHLYFYWYRQILGQKVEFLVSFYNNEISEKSEIFDDQFSVERPDGSNFTLKIRSTKLEDSAMYFCASSGGGPSYNEQFFGPGTRLTVL.

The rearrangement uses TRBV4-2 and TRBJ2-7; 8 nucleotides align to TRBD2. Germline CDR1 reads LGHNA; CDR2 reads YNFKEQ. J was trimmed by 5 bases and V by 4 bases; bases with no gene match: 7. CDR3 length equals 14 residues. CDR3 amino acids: CASSPSGGSDEQYF. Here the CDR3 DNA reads TGTGCCAGCAGCCCATCGGGAGGGAGCGACGAGCAGTACTTC.

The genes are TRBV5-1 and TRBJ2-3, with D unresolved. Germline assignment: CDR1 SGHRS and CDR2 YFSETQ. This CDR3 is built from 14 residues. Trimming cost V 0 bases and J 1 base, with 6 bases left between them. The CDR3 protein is CASSLALGTDTQYF. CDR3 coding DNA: TGCGCCAGCAGCTTGGCTCTCGGCACAGATACGCAGTATTTT.

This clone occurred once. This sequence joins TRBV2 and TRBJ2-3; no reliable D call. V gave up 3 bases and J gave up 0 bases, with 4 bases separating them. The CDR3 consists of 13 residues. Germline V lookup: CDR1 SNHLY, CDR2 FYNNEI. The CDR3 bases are TGTGCCAGCAGTGAGGGCAGCACAGATACGCAGTATTTT. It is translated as CASSEGSTDTQYF. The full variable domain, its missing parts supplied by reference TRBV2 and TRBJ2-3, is EPEVTQTPSHQVTQMGQEVILRCVPISNHLYFYWYRQILGQKVEFLVSFYNNEISEKSEIFDDQFSVERPDGSNFTLKIRSTKLEDSAMYFCASSEGSTDTQYFGPGTRLTVL.

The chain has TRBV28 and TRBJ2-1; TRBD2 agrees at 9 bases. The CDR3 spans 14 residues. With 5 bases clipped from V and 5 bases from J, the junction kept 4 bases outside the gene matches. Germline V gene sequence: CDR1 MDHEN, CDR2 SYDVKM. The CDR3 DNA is TGTGCCAGCAGTAGCGGGGGGCTTAACAATGAGCAGTTCTTC. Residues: CASSSGGLNNEQFF.

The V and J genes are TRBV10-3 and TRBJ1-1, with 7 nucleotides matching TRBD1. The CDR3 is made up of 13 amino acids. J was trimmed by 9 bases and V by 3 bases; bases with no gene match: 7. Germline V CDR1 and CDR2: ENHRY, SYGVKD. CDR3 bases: TGTGCCATCAGTGACCGGGAGGGGGCCCAAGCTTTCTTT. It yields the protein CAISDREGAQAFF.

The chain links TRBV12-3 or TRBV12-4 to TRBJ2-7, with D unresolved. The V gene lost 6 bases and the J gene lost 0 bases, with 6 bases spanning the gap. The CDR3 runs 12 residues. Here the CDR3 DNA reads TGTGCCAGCAGCCGGTCCTCCTACGAGCAGTACTTC. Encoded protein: CASSRSSYEQYF.

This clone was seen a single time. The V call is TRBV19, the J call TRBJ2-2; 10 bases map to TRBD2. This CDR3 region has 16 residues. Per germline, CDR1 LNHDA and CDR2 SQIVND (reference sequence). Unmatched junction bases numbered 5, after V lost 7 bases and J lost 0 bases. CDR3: CASTVLAGTNTGELFF. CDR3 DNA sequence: TGTGCCAGTACCGTACTAGCGGGGACGAACACCGGGGAGCTGTTTTTT.

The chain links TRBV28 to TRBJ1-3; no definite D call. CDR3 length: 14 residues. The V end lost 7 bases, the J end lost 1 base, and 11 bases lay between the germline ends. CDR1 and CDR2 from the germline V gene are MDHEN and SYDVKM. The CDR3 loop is CASINEASGNTIYF. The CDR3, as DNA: TGTGCCAGCATCAACGAGGCGTCTGGAAACACCATATATTTT.